This is a list of T cell receptor beta chains from one sample in a study of beta chain features in type 1 diabetes. Some clones are missing from TCRdb's copy, which holds only in-frame ones; the method was immunoSEQ multiplex PCR. Of approximately 150,000 clones in the sample, 8.5% to 12% are singletons; the top ten hold under 1.5%. Sequenced sample: naive CD4+ T cells from blood. Receptor source: a young man in good health. Both conserved end residues are part of each CDR3. The D gene is left open where the match is weak. A row's size may be missing; if present it is once, few, many or a size class.

CDR3 DNA: TGTGCCAGCAGACGGGACACAACGAGGATGTTTGGCTACACCTTC; CDR3 protein: CASRRDTTRMFGYTF; D gene: .; clone size: .; V gene: TRBV27; J gene: TRBJ1-2
CDR3 DNA: TGTGCCAGCAGCAAAGGTGTGAGACAGGACCAAGAGACCCAGTACTTC; CDR3 protein: CASSKGVRQDQETQYF; D gene: .; clone size: few; V gene: TRBV21-1; J gene: TRBJ2-5
CDR3 DNA: TGTGCCAGCAGCTTAGCAGAGCTCATCGGGGAGCTGTTTTTT; CDR3 protein: CASSLAELIGELFF; D gene: .; clone size: .; V gene: TRBV7-2; J gene: TRBJ2-2
CDR3 DNA: TGTGCCAGCAGCTTAGCAGCCACTAATGAAAAACTGTTTTTT; CDR3 protein: CASSLAATNEKLFF; D gene: .; clone size: .; V gene: TRBV7-2; J gene: TRBJ1-4
CDR3 DNA: TGTGCCAGTAGTGATACAGGGGGCGCGGAGACCCAGTACTTC; CDR3 protein: CASSDTGGAETQYF; D gene: TRBD1; clone size: .; V gene: TRBV19; J gene: TRBJ2-5
CDR3 DNA: TGTGCCAGCAGCTTATACGGACTAGCGGGGAACCAAGAGACCCAGTACTTC; CDR3 protein: CASSLYGLAGNQETQYF; D gene: TRBD2; clone size: .; V gene: TRBV11-2; J gene: TRBJ2-5
CDR3 DNA: TGTGCCAGCTCACTAACGGAGATCTACGAGCAGTACTTC; CDR3 protein: CASSLTEIYEQYF; D gene: .; clone size: few; V gene: TRBV18; J gene: TRBJ2-7
CDR3 DNA: TGTGCCAGCAGCCCCTCGGGACTAGCGGAAGAGACCCAGTACTTC; CDR3 protein: CASSPSGLAEETQYF; D gene: TRBD2; clone size: few; V gene: TRBV11-2; J gene: TRBJ2-5
CDR3 DNA: TGTGCCTGGAGTGTACGAGACAGAGAAAATCAGCCCCAGCATTTT; CDR3 protein: CAWSVRDRENQPQHF; D gene: .; clone size: few; V gene: TRBV30; J gene: TRBJ1-5
CDR3 DNA: TGTGCCACCGACAGGGGCGGAGAGACCCAGTACTTC; CDR3 protein: CATDRGGETQYF; D gene: TRBD1; clone size: few; V gene: TRBV2; J gene: TRBJ2-5
CDR3 DNA: TGTGCCAGCAGCACCGGGACTAGCGATACCTACGAGCAGTACTTC; CDR3 protein: CASSTGTSDTYEQYF; D gene: TRBD2; clone size: few; V gene: TRBV6-5; J gene: TRBJ2-7
CDR3 DNA: TGTGCCAGCAGCCCCACCAGGGGGGCGAACACCGGGGAGCTGTTTTTT; CDR3 protein: CASSPTRGANTGELFF; D gene: .; clone size: .; V gene: TRBV7-9; J gene: TRBJ2-2
CDR3 DNA: TGTGCCAGTATAGGACAGCTTAATCAGCCCCAGCATTTT; CDR3 protein: CASIGQLNQPQHF; D gene: .; clone size: .; V gene: TRBV19; J gene: TRBJ1-5
CDR3 DNA: TGTGCCAGCAGCACCTGGACAGGGGGTGCAGATACGCAGTATTTT; CDR3 protein: CASSTWTGGADTQYF; D gene: TRBD1; clone size: .; V gene: TRBV14; J gene: TRBJ2-3